This record covers a single T cell receptor beta chain. Antigen specificity is unknown. These data are taken from a study of T-cell memory formation after mild COVID-19. Looking at the study overall: The two donors had largely donor-specific TCR clusters. General study points: Researchers found some responding clones in pre-infection memory, a sign that cross-reactive memory joined. Clones contracting over day 15 to 85 were CD4/CD8 balanced, with later expanders leaning CD4+. Clones which contracted sat mainly in CM and EM if CD4+, and in EMRA if CD8+.

MiXCR, run by TCRdb on the 5' RACE reads, gives a single entry per CDR3 protein. The sample contains about 290,000 distinct CDR3 sequences, roughly 17% of which appear only once. CDR1 and CDR2 (germline): MNHEY, SVGEGT. Trimming stripped 6 bases from V and 4 bases from J, with 7 bases between. The CDR3 spans 13 residues. The gene calls are TRBV6-2 or TRBV6-3 and TRBJ2-6; D gene ambiguous. Sequenced material: PBMCs or a T cell subset sorted from them (not recorded which). The clonotype comes from a man younger than 30 who had mild COVID-19 (a few samples of this study predate the infection). Cell type and time point are not known. In DNA, the CDR3 is TGTGCCAGCAGCCCGGTGGGGGCCAACGTCCTGACTTTC. This gives the protein CASSPVGANVLTF.